The clone carrying this T cell receptor (beta chain) turned up a few times. There are 16 residues in the CDR3. Trimming at V came to 8 bases and at J to 0 bases, leaving 7 bases not matched to a gene. Germline V gene lookup returns CDR1 MRHNA and CDR2 SNTAGT. A single record per CDR3 protein comes from TCRdb applying MiXCR to the 5' RACE reads. This table has about 83,000 distinct CDR3 sequences, roughly 10% appearing once. The data belong to a study of early T cells in non-severe SARS-CoV-2 infection. Study context: It was bulk RNA from unsorted whole blood that was sequenced, and the chains were unpaired.

The clonotype originates from an adult who was a healthcare worker with PCR-confirmed SARS-CoV-2 infection or an uninfected control (not recorded which). The source material was whole blood, sampled at baseline. The chain carries TRBV6-4 and TRBJ2-3; 11 positions match TRBD2. The CDR3 region has the DNA TGTGCCAGCGCCGGGACTAGCGGAGGGAGCACAGATACGCAGTATTTT. Protein sequence: CASAGTSGGSTDTQYF.